This T cell receptor beta chain was captured by sequencing in a study of T-cell reconstitution after alpha-beta-depleted transplantation in children. Study outcomes and limitations: T-cell numbers and diversity, one year after transplant, stemmed largely from T cells that were newly produced. Reportedly, only several hundred clones from non-depleted graft cells drove alpha-beta T-cell counts at about two months. The origin of high day-60 TCRbeta diversity in some patients lay in surviving recipient T cells and thymic progenitors.

A note on this clonotype: Its target is unknown.

CDR1 DFQATT and CDR2 SNEGSKA come from the germline V gene (reference sequence). Trimming removed 5 bases from V and 0 bases from J, with 14 bases in between. This CDR3 is 14 amino acids long. A library of TCRbeta sequences, prepared with unique molecular identifiers, was generated. TCRdb re-called the PCR reads through MiXCR, storing one row per CDR3 protein. The top ten clones hold around an eighth of a sample with 550,000 to 600,000 distinct CDR3 sequences, more than 20% of them seen once. The clonotype comes from a boy under three years old who had a stem cell transplant for acute myeloid leukemia, so the T cells may come from the graft donor. The V and J genes are TRBV20-1 and TRBJ2-7; D not resolved. Sequenced material: PBMCs, mostly from graft donor cells, taken 360 days after TCRalphabeta/CD19-depleted stem cell transplant. The CDR3 region has the DNA TGCAGTGCTCTTAGCTTAAACGTCTCCTACGAGCAGTACGTC. Its translation: CSALSLNVSYEQYV.